Listed below are T cell receptor beta chains from one sample, sequenced in a study of shared clonotypes between healthy human individuals. Sequenced by immunoSEQ multiplex PCR; TCRdb stores in-frame clones only, minus some. The table includes some 350,000 clones, around 74% detected once. Source material: memory CD4+ T cells sorted from blood. Every receptor here comes from a man aged 25 to 45 in good health. CDR3s include the opening cysteine and the closing phenylalanine or tryptophan. The D gene is left open where the match is weak. A clone size is listed for some rows: how often the clone was seen (once, few, many), or a class if it is expanded.

J gene: TRBJ2-7
V gene: TRBV19
D gene: TRBD1
clone size: .
CDR3 protein: CASSKGTGGYEQYF
CDR3 DNA: TGTGCCAGTAGTAAGGGGACAGGGGGCTACGAGCAGTACTTC

J gene: TRBJ2-3
V gene: TRBV28
D gene: .
clone size: .
CDR3 protein: CASSLADTQYF
CDR3 DNA: TGTGCCAGCAGCTTAGCAGATACGCAGTATTTT

J gene: TRBJ2-7
V gene: TRBV9
D gene: .
clone size: .
CDR3 protein: CASSVEGSAGPKSYEQYF
CDR3 DNA: TGTGCCAGCAGCGTAGAGGGGTCGGCGGGACCAAAATCCTACGAGCAGTACTTC

J gene: TRBJ2-1
V gene: TRBV18
D gene: .
clone size: .
CDR3 protein: CASSPPIRKERQFF
CDR3 DNA: TGTGCCAGCTCACCACCGATCAGAAAAGAACGGCAGTTCTTC

J gene: TRBJ2-3
V gene: TRBV5-1
D gene: .
clone size: once
CDR3 protein: CASTHRGTTDTQYF
CDR3 DNA: TGCGCCAGCACCCACCGCGGAACCACAGATACGCAGTATTTT

J gene: TRBJ2-3
V gene: TRBV29-1
D gene: .
clone size: .
CDR3 protein: CSVEGGPGTDTQYF
CDR3 DNA: TGCAGCGTTGAGGGCGGGCCGGGCACAGATACGCAGTATTTT

J gene: TRBJ2-2
V gene: TRBV7-9
D gene: .
clone size: .
CDR3 protein: CASSLGPASVGGELFF
CDR3 DNA: TGTGCCAGCAGCTTAGGGCCAGCGTCGGTAGGCGGGGAGCTGTTTTTT

J gene: TRBJ2-1
V gene: TRBV14
D gene: TRBD1
clone size: .
CDR3 protein: CASSAVGQYNEQFF
CDR3 DNA: TGTGCCAGCAGCGCCGTGGGACAGTACAATGAGCAGTTCTTC

J gene: TRBJ1-4
V gene: TRBV28
D gene: .
clone size: .
CDR3 protein: CASRLPGAGEKLFF
CDR3 DNA: TGTGCCAGCAGGTTACCGGGGGCCGGTGAAAAACTGTTTTTT

J gene: TRBJ2-5
V gene: TRBV27
D gene: TRBD2
clone size: .
CDR3 protein: CASSSPRDSEIAGGVGETQYF
CDR3 DNA: TGTGCCAGCAGTTCACCGAGGGACAGCGAGATAGCGGGAGGGGTTGGGGAGACCCAGTACTTC